This T cell receptor (beta chain) stems from a study of blood T cell repertoires in COVID-19. Study as a whole: Acute-phase and convalescent COVID-19 samples originated in the United States, Italy and Spain. From T cells, B-cell-depleted T cells, or PBMCs came the material, which was cDNA or gDNA.

The V gene lost 0 bases and the J gene lost 0 bases, with 14 bases spanning the gap. Looked up from germline, CDR1 is LGHNA and CDR2 is YSLEER. The CDR3 is made up of 17 amino acids. Per the original methods: Amplification of reference gene primers was used by the study to estimate nucleated cell counts. Here immunoSEQ multiplex PCR was the method, and the copy in TCRdb shows in-frame clones only, minus some. From that table come the V and J calls and clone size; the DNA was used to work out D and trimming. The sample lists 85,000 to 130,000 clones, 91% occurring once. Sequenced input: peripheral blood. The TCR sequence derives from a human donor in a cohort sampled during active COVID-19. The J gene is TRBJ1-1, the V gene TRBV4-3, with TRBD1 as a possible D gene (5 bases). The CDR3 region has the DNA TGCGCCAGCAGCCAAGAAAGGTGGGGCAGGGTGAACACTGAAGCTTTCTTT. Its translation is CASSQERWGRVNTEAFF.